This is a list of T cell receptor beta chains from one sample in a study of CD8 T cells in ankylosing spondylitis. MiXCR was run by TCRdb on the 5' RACE reads, yielding one entry per CDR3 protein. The table includes hundreds of thousands of distinct CDR3 sequences, 9.5% to 15% detected once. Sequenced material: blood, either unsorted or a sorted T cell fraction (not recorded which). The receptors were gathered from a male donor with ankylosing spondylitis. Each CDR3 is given with its conserved first and last residue. Each record gives: V gene, D gene, J gene, clone size, CDR3 protein, CDR3 DNA. The D gene is left open where the match is weak. Size tells how often a clone was seen (once, few, many) or the class of an expanded clone, and some rows leave it out.

>TRBV3-1|TRBD2|TRBJ2-5|.
CASSQVGLAGPQETQYF
TGTGCCAGCAGCCAAGTCGGCCTAGCGGGACCCCAAGAGACCCAGTACTTC
>TRBV5-1|TRBD2|TRBJ2-6|.
CASSGGVLAGANVLTF
TGCGCCAGCAGTGGGGGGGTTTTGGCTGGGGCCAACGTCCTGACTTTC
>TRBV9|.|TRBJ2-3|many
CASSVTSGTRRRDTQYF
TGTGCCAGCAGCGTAACCTCCGGGACTCGTCGACGAGATACGCAGTATTTT
>TRBV20-1|TRBD2|TRBJ2-6|few
CSAAPGLAPSGANVLTF
TGCAGTGCCGCTCCGGGACTAGCTCCCTCTGGGGCCAACGTCCTGACTTTC
>TRBV25-1|.|TRBJ1-1|.
CASSTRGPNTEAFF
TGTGCCAGCAGCACAAGGGGCCCGAACACTGAAGCTTTCTTT
>TRBV5-1|.|TRBJ1-2|.
CASSLVLSYEYGYTF
TGCGCCAGCAGCTTGGTACTCAGTTATGAATATGGCTACACCTTC
>TRBV7-9|.|TRBJ2-2|.
CASSPRGTGGGELFF
TGTGCCAGCAGCCCACGAGGGACCGGTGGAGGGGAGCTGTTTTTT
>TRBV7-8|.|TRBJ2-7|many
CASSLRSGPYEQYF
TGTGCCAGCAGCTTACGATCAGGACCCTACGAGCAGTACTTC
>TRBV24-1|.|TRBJ2-3|many
CATSDFAGYVNTQYF
TGTGCCACCAGTGATTTTGCCGGATACGTGAATACGCAGTATTTT
>TRBV6-1|TRBD2|TRBJ2-3|.
CASSATTSGASTDTQYF
TGTGCCAGCAGTGCCACAACTAGCGGAGCTAGCACAGATACGCAGTATTTT
>TRBV5-1|.|TRBJ1-1|few
CASSLSTAENTEAFF
TGCGCCAGCAGCTTATCAACAGCTGAGAACACTGAAGCTTTCTTT
>TRBV14|.|TRBJ2-7|.
CASSQVAEPYEQYF
TGTGCCAGCAGCCAAGTGGCGGAGCCCTACGAGCAGTACTTC
>TRBV10-3|.|TRBJ2-1|many
CALLANNEQFF
TGTGCCTTACTAGCTAACAATGAGCAGTTCTTC
>TRBV20-1|.|TRBJ2-1|many
CSAPNTFPGLRRDEQFF
TGCAGTGCACCCAATACCTTCCCCGGGCTCCGAAGGGATGAGCAGTTCTTC
>TRBV20-1|.|TRBJ1-5|few
CSATARGNQPQHF
TGCAGTGCGACAGCTAGGGGCAATCAGCCCCAGCATTTT
>TRBV29-1|.|TRBJ1-2|.
CSVNRLDSYGYTF
TGCAGCGTTAACCGTTTGGACAGCTATGGCTACACCTTC
>TRBV7-8|.|TRBJ2-1|.
CASSLAVRGSEQFF
TGTGCCAGCAGCTTAGCAGTGAGGGGCAGTGAGCAGTTCTTC
>TRBV12-3/TRBV12-4|.|TRBJ1-5|.
CASAGGNQPQHF
TGTGCCAGCGCAGGGGGCAATCAGCCCCAGCATTTT
>TRBV11-2|TRBD1|TRBJ1-2|.
CASRNDDRVSYGYTF
TGTGCCAGCAGAAACGATGACAGGGTCAGCTATGGCTACACCTTC
>TRBV29-1|.|TRBJ1-4|few
CSVEGRGDNEKLFF
TGCAGCGTTGAAGGGAGGGGTGACAATGAAAAACTGTTTTTT
>TRBV7-9|TRBD1|TRBJ1-2|.
CASSWDRVGNGYTF
TGTGCCAGCAGCTGGGACAGGGTCGGGAATGGCTACACCTTC
>TRBV27|.|TRBJ1-5|few
CASSLSYVSNQPQHF
TGTGCCAGCAGTTTATCGTACGTTAGCAATCAGCCCCAGCATTTT
>TRBV11-2|.|TRBJ1-2|few
CASSFRALEDYTF
TGTGCCAGCAGCTTCCGGGCCCTAGAAGACTACACCTTC
>TRBV20-1|.|TRBJ2-1|.
CSARRNTGYNEQFF
TGCAGTGCTAGAAGAAACACCGGCTACAATGAGCAGTTCTTC
>TRBV15|.|TRBJ2-7|.
CATSRENRDTYEQYF
TGTGCCACCAGCAGAGAGAATCGGGACACTTACGAGCAGTACTTC
>TRBV4-2|.|TRBJ2-1|few
CASSPGADEQFF
TGTGCCAGCAGCCCTGGGGCAGATGAGCAGTTCTTC
>TRBV6-4|.|TRBJ1-2|.
CASSDPPGIGYTF
TGTGCCAGCAGTGATCCCCCGGGGATCGGCTACACCTTC
>TRBV11-2|.|TRBJ2-3|.
CASSFQGILFRDTQYF
TGTGCCAGCAGCTTCCAGGGCATCTTATTCAGAGATACGCAGTATTTT
>TRBV7-9|.|TRBJ2-3|.
CASSLLRVAETDTQYF
TGTGCCAGCAGCCTCCTAAGGGTAGCGGAGACAGATACGCAGTATTTT
>TRBV3-1|.|TRBJ2-5|.
CASSSTGETQYF
TGTGCCAGCAGTTCGACGGGAGAGACCCAGTACTTC
>TRBV5-1|TRBD2|TRBJ2-7|.
CASSLEIAGAPGEQYF
TGCGCCAGCAGCTTGGAGATAGCGGGAGCCCCAGGCGAGCAGTACTTC
>TRBV3-1|TRBD1|TRBJ2-1|few
CASSPSGRGRVNEQFF
TGTGCCAGCAGCCCCTCGGGCAGGGGGCGCGTAAATGAGCAGTTCTTC
>TRBV10-3|TRBD1|TRBJ2-3|few
CAISEQGVTDTQYF
TGTGCCATCAGTGAGCAGGGGGTAACAGATACGCAGTATTTT
>TRBV5-1|.|TRBJ2-3|.
CASSSEGSTQYF
TGCGCCAGCAGCAGCGAGGGGAGCACGCAGTATTTT
>TRBV2|.|TRBJ2-1|few
CASGIGNNEQFF
TGTGCCAGCGGGATCGGTAACAATGAGCAGTTCTTC
>TRBV15|.|TRBJ2-3|few
CATSRDLVGMTDTQYF
TGTGCCACCAGCAGAGATCTGGTCGGGATGACAGATACGCAGTATTTT
>TRBV9|TRBD2|TRBJ2-2|.
CASSVGLAGAGNTGELFF
TGTGCCAGCAGCGTAGGCCTAGCGGGAGCCGGGAACACCGGGGAGCTGTTTTTT
>TRBV30|.|TRBJ2-2|.
CAWSELLSGELFF
TGTGCCTGGAGTGAACTCCTCAGCGGGGAGCTGTTTTTT
>TRBV6-1|TRBD1|TRBJ2-5|.
CASSGNRGTLETQYF
TGTGCCAGCAGTGGAAACAGGGGTACCTTAGAGACCCAGTACTTC
>TRBV5-1|TRBD2|TRBJ2-1|many
CASTLLAGEMDEQFF
TGCGCCAGCACCCTCCTAGCGGGAGAGATGGATGAGCAGTTCTTC
>TRBV20-1|.|TRBJ2-5|.
CSAKDGRETQYF
TGCAGTGCGAAAGACGGGAGAGAGACCCAGTACTTC
>TRBV5-1|.|TRBJ2-1|few
CASSLGGRGESDEQFF
TGCGCCAGCAGCTTGGGGGGACGAGGGGAGAGTGATGAGCAGTTCTTC
>TRBV20-1|TRBD1|TRBJ2-1|few
CSATTGQGLGNEQFF
TGCAGTGCTACAACGGGACAGGGACTGGGCAATGAGCAGTTCTTC
>TRBV2|.|TRBJ2-7|.
CASSLLEGYEQYF
TGTGCCAGCAGTCTGCTGGAGGGGTACGAGCAGTACTTC
>TRBV20-1|.|TRBJ1-5|few
CSASGSNQPQHF
TGCAGTGCTAGCGGGAGCAATCAGCCCCAGCATTTT
>TRBV6-6|.|TRBJ1-3|.
CASSYSSGNTIYF
TGTGCCAGCAGTTACTCGAGTGGAAACACCATATATTTT
>TRBV20-1|.|TRBJ2-1|.
CSASFGGAPRNEQFF
TGCAGTGCTAGTTTTGGGGGGGCACCGCGGAATGAGCAGTTCTTC
>TRBV27|TRBD1|TRBJ2-1|.
CASSLWDSNNEQFF
TGTGCCAGCAGTTTATGGGACAGTAACAATGAGCAGTTCTTC
>TRBV19|.|TRBJ2-7|.
CASSPRVPESEQYF
TGTGCCAGTAGTCCCAGGGTACCCGAGAGCGAGCAGTACTTC
>TRBV12-3/TRBV12-4|TRBD1|TRBJ1-1|many
CASRGTGRTEAFF
TGTGCCAGCAGGGGGACAGGGAGAACTGAAGCTTTCTTT
>TRBV5-1|TRBD2|TRBJ2-3|many
CASSLGSSGITDTQYF
TGCGCCAGCAGCTTGGGATCTAGCGGGATCACAGATACGCAGTATTTT
>TRBV12-3/TRBV12-4|.|TRBJ2-2|few
CASSFPLGNTGELFF
TGTGCCAGCAGTTTCCCCTTAGGAAACACCGGGGAGCTGTTTTTT
>TRBV6-1|.|TRBJ2-5|.
CASSVTGTHQETQYF
TGTGCCAGCAGTGTAACCGGGACACACCAAGAGACCCAGTACTTC
>TRBV6-6|.|TRBJ2-1|few
CASSYSRQEQFF
TGTGCCAGCAGTTACTCCCGACAGGAGCAGTTCTTC
>TRBV6-1|.|TRBJ1-2|many
CASSRAGNYGYTF
TGTGCCAGCAGCCGGGCGGGGAATTATGGCTACACCTTC
>TRBV12-3/TRBV12-4|.|TRBJ2-1|.
CASSSSVPYNEQFF
TGTGCCAGCAGCTCGAGCGTCCCCTACAATGAGCAGTTCTTC
>TRBV20-1|.|TRBJ2-7|many
CSASTTRQYEQYF
TGCAGTGCTAGTACGACTAGACAGTACGAGCAGTACTTC